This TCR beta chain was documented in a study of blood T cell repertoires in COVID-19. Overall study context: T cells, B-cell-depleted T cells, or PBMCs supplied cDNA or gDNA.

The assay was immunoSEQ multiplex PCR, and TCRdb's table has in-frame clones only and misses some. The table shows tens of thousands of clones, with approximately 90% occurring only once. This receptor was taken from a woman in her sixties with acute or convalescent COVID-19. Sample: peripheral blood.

The CDR3 sequence is CASSLGGVLQGTNYGYTF. The CDR3, as DNA: TGCGCCAGCAGCTTGGGAGGGGTTCTACAGGGAACCAACTATGGCTACACCTTC. The J gene is TRBJ1-2, the V gene TRBV5-1; possible D gene TRBD1, 6 bases. From germline, CDR1 is SGHRS and CDR2 YFSETQ. Trimming cost V 0 bases and J 2 bases, with 20 bases left between them. The CDR3 loop spans 18 amino acids.